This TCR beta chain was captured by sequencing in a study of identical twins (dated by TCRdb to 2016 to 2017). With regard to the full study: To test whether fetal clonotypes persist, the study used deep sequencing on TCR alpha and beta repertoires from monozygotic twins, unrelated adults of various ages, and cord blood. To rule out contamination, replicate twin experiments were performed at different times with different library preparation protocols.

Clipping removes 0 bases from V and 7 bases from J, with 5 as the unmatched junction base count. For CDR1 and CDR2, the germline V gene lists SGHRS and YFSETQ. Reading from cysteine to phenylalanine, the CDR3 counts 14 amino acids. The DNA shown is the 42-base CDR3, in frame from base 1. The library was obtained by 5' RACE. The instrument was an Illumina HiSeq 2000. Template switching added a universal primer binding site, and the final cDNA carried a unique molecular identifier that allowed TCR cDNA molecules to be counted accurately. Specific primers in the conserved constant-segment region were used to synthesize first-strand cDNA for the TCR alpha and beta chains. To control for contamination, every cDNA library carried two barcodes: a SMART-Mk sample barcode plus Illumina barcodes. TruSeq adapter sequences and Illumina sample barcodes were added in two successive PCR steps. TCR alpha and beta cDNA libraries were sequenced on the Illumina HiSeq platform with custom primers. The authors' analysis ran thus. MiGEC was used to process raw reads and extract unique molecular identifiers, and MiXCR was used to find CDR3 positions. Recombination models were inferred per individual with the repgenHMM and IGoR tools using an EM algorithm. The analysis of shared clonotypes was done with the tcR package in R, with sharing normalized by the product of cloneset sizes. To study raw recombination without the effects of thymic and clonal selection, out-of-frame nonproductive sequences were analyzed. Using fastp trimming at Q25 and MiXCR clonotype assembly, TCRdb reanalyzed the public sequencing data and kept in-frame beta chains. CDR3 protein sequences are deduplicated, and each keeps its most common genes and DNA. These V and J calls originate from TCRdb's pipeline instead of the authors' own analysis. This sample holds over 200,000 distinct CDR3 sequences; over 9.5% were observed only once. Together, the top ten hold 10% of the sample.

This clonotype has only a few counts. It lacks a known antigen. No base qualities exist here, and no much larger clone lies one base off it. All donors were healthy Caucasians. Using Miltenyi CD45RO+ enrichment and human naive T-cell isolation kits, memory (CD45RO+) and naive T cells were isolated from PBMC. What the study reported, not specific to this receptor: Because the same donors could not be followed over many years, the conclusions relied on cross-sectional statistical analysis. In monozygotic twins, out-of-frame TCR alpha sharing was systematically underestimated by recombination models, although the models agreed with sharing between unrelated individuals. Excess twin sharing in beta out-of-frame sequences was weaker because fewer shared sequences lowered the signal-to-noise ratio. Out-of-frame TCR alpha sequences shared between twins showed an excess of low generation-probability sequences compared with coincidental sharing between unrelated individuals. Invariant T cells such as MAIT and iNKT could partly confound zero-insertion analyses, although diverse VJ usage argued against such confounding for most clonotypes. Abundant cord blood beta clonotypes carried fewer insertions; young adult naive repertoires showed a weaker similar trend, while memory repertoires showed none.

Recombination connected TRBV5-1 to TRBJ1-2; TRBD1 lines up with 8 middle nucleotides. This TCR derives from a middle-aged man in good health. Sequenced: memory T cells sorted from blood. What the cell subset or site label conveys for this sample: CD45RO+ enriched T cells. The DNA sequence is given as TGCGCCAGCAGCTTGGATGGACAGGGCGGTGGCTACACCTTC. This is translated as CASSLDGQGGGYTF.